This TCR beta chain was sequenced for a study of T cell responses to AZD1222 COVID-19 vaccine. Study-level results: White British donors predominated, females outnumbered males, and clonal diversity was possibly underestimated. With dominance at 160-218 and 743-854, vaccine-associated CD4 TCRs spanned spike.

Note on this clone: What it binds is not known.

The protocol was immunoSEQ multiplex PCR, while the TCRdb copy is restricted to in-frame clones and leaves out a portion. Found here are 95,000 to 150,000 clones, around 93% of them singletons; the top ten hold about 8%. CDR3 length: 16 residues. Germline values: CDR1 KGHSH, CDR2 LQKENI. The germline V and J ends were trimmed by 3 bases and 0 bases, with 11 bases remaining between them. The clonotype was recovered from an adult who received the AZD1222 COVID-19 vaccine. V and J are TRBV18 and TRBJ1-4; unclear D gene. The sample here was peripheral blood, taken 28 days after the second AZD1222 dose. The CDR3 sequence: CASSPSWTATNEKLFF. CDR3 nucleotides: TGTGCCAGCTCACCGTCTTGGACCGCAACTAATGAAAAACTGTTTTTT.